Listed below are T cell receptor beta chains from one sample, sequenced in a study of cytomegalovirus exposure and HLA in healthy donors. Here immunoSEQ multiplex PCR was the method, and the copy in TCRdb shows in-frame clones only, minus some. The sample has approximately 110,000 clones; around 69% are singletons. The sample taken for sequencing was PBMCs. Every receptor here comes from a woman aged 40 to 50 in good health and CMV-seropositive. CDR3s include the opening cysteine and the closing phenylalanine or tryptophan. Fields, in order: J gene, V gene, D gene, clone size, CDR3 protein, CDR3 DNA. D genes are given only for firm matches. Only part of the rows carry a size: once, few, many, or a class if the clone is expanded.

J gene: TRBJ2-5; V gene: TRBV18; D gene: NA; clone size: few; CDR3 protein: CASSPPGLSGETQYF; CDR3 DNA: TGTGCCAGCTCACCACCGGGACTGAGTGGAGAGACCCAGTACTTC
J gene: TRBJ2-1; V gene: TRBV6-1; D gene: TRBD2; clone size: NA; CDR3 protein: CASREAGAHYNEQFF; CDR3 DNA: TGTGCCAGCAGGGAAGCGGGGGCACACTACAATGAGCAGTTCTTC
J gene: TRBJ2-7; V gene: TRBV6-5; D gene: NA; clone size: NA; CDR3 protein: CASSSPRGGDYEQYF; CDR3 DNA: TGTGCCAGCAGTTCCCCCCGGGGCGGGGACTACGAGCAGTACTTC
J gene: TRBJ1-2; V gene: TRBV5-4; D gene: TRBD1; clone size: once; CDR3 protein: CASSGNRGTNYGYTF; CDR3 DNA: TGTGCCAGCAGCGGCAACAGGGGAACTAACTATGGCTACACCTTC
J gene: TRBJ1-4; V gene: TRBV10-2; D gene: TRBD1; clone size: NA; CDR3 protein: CASSKTGLREKLFF; CDR3 DNA: TGCGCCAGCAGCAAGACAGGGTTAAGAGAAAAACTGTTTTTT
J gene: TRBJ2-3; V gene: TRBV5-6; D gene: TRBD1; clone size: NA; CDR3 protein: CASSHGTVTDTQYF; CDR3 DNA: TGTGCCAGCAGTCACGGGACAGTTACAGATACGCAGTATTTT
J gene: TRBJ2-7; V gene: TRBV29-1; D gene: NA; clone size: NA; CDR3 protein: CSVGQAGTLEQYF; CDR3 DNA: TGCAGCGTTGGTCAGGCGGGGACTTTGGAGCAGTACTTC
J gene: TRBJ2-5; V gene: TRBV5-4; D gene: TRBD1; clone size: few; CDR3 protein: CASSPMGNRGGETQYF; CDR3 DNA: TGTGCCAGCAGCCCAATGGGCAACAGGGGTGGGGAGACCCAGTACTTC
J gene: TRBJ1-4; V gene: TRBV7-6; D gene: NA; clone size: few; CDR3 protein: CASRSEGTTNEKLFF; CDR3 DNA: TGTGCCAGCAGGTCTGAGGGCACAACTAATGAAAAACTGTTTTTT
J gene: TRBJ2-5; V gene: TRBV9; D gene: TRBD2; clone size: NA; CDR3 protein: CASSVAAGQETQYF; CDR3 DNA: TGTGCCAGCAGCGTAGCAGCGGGACAAGAGACCCAGTACTTC
J gene: TRBJ1-1; V gene: TRBV15; D gene: NA; clone size: few; CDR3 protein: CATSRGREGNTEAFF; CDR3 DNA: TGTGCCACCAGCAGAGGCCGAGAGGGGAACACTGAAGCTTTCTTT
J gene: TRBJ1-1; V gene: TRBV7-2; D gene: TRBD1; clone size: NA; CDR3 protein: CASSLGQGLTEAFF; CDR3 DNA: TGTGCCAGCAGCCTGGGACAGGGCCTCACTGAAGCTTTCTTT
J gene: TRBJ2-7; V gene: TRBV7-2; D gene: NA; clone size: NA; CDR3 protein: CASSLLRSDEQYF; CDR3 DNA: TGTGCCAGCAGCTTATTAAGGAGTGACGAGCAGTACTTC
J gene: TRBJ2-7; V gene: TRBV7-9; D gene: TRBD1; clone size: NA; CDR3 protein: CASSFRDRTYEQYF; CDR3 DNA: TGTGCCAGCAGCTTCCGGGACAGAACCTACGAGCAGTACTTC
J gene: TRBJ2-4; V gene: TRBV2; D gene: TRBD2; clone size: NA; CDR3 protein: CASSGAAGAAYAKNIQYF; CDR3 DNA: TGTGCCAGCAGTGGAGCAGCGGGGGCGGCTTACGCCAAAAACATTCAGTACTTC
J gene: TRBJ2-3; V gene: TRBV29-1; D gene: NA; clone size: NA; CDR3 protein: CSVPTAASTDTQYF; CDR3 DNA: TGCAGCGTACCTACGGCGGCTAGCACAGATACGCAGTATTTT
J gene: TRBJ1-3; V gene: TRBV18; D gene: TRBD1; clone size: NA; CDR3 protein: CASSRQGNSGNTIYF; CDR3 DNA: TGTGCCAGCTCACGACAGGGAAATTCTGGAAACACCATATATTTT
J gene: TRBJ1-1; V gene: TRBV7-6; D gene: TRBD1; clone size: NA; CDR3 protein: CASSPGTGGKAFF; CDR3 DNA: TGTGCCAGCAGCCCCGGGACAGGGGGGAAAGCTTTCTTT
J gene: TRBJ1-5; V gene: TRBV6-1; D gene: TRBD1; clone size: NA; CDR3 protein: CASSPIGQGDQQHF; CDR3 DNA: TGTGCCAGCAGTCCAATCGGACAGGGGGACCAACAGCATTTT
J gene: TRBJ1-1; V gene: TRBV4-3; D gene: NA; clone size: NA; CDR3 protein: CASSQFTVNTEAFF; CDR3 DNA: TGCGCCAGCAGCCAATTTACAGTGAACACTGAAGCTTTCTTT
J gene: TRBJ1-6; V gene: TRBV19; D gene: NA; clone size: NA; CDR3 protein: CASSETGSPLHF; CDR3 DNA: TGTGCCAGTAGTGAAACTGGTTCACCCCTCCACTTT
J gene: TRBJ2-7; V gene: TRBV6-5; D gene: TRBD1; clone size: NA; CDR3 protein: CASSYRDRGAYEQYF; CDR3 DNA: TGTGCCAGCAGTTACAGGGACAGGGGAGCCTACGAGCAGTACTTC
J gene: TRBJ2-1; V gene: TRBV7-2; D gene: NA; clone size: few; CDR3 protein: CASRLLQGYNEQFF; CDR3 DNA: TGTGCCAGCAGATTACTCCAGGGATACAATGAGCAGTTCTTC
J gene: TRBJ1-2; V gene: TRBV5-4; D gene: NA; clone size: NA; CDR3 protein: CASSLAPANYGYTF; CDR3 DNA: TGTGCCAGCAGCTTGGCCCCAGCTAACTATGGCTACACCTTC
J gene: TRBJ1-3; V gene: TRBV5-6; D gene: NA; clone size: few; CDR3 protein: CASSLAGVLSGNTIYF; CDR3 DNA: TGTGCCAGCAGCTTGGCCGGGGTTCTCTCTGGAAACACCATATATTTT
J gene: TRBJ1-2; V gene: TRBV6-6; D gene: TRBD1; clone size: NA; CDR3 protein: CASSPTTGGHGYTF; CDR3 DNA: TGTGCCAGCAGTCCTACGACAGGGGGTCATGGCTACACCTTC
J gene: TRBJ1-5; V gene: TRBV19; D gene: TRBD1; clone size: NA; CDR3 protein: CASTSQDRVPIVGNQPQHF; CDR3 DNA: TGTGCCAGTACGTCACAGGACAGGGTGCCGATAGTCGGCAATCAGCCCCAGCATTTT
J gene: TRBJ1-5; V gene: TRBV7-2; D gene: NA; clone size: NA; CDR3 protein: CASNRGLNQPQHF; CDR3 DNA: TGTGCCAGCAACCGCGGACTTAATCAGCCCCAGCATTTT
J gene: TRBJ2-5; V gene: TRBV25-1; D gene: NA; clone size: NA; CDR3 protein: CASRTSSGPETQYF; CDR3 DNA: TGTGCCAGCAGGACTAGTTCCGGACCAGAGACCCAGTACTTC
J gene: TRBJ1-1; V gene: TRBV10-3; D gene: NA; clone size: NA; CDR3 protein: CAISESRTGYTEAFF; CDR3 DNA: TGTGCCATCAGTGAGTCCAGGACTGGGTACACTGAAGCTTTCTTT
J gene: TRBJ2-1; V gene: TRBV9; D gene: NA; clone size: NA; CDR3 protein: CASSVDGGYNEQFF; CDR3 DNA: TGTGCCAGCAGCGTAGACGGGGGATACAATGAGCAGTTCTTC
J gene: TRBJ2-5; V gene: TRBV4-3; D gene: NA; clone size: NA; CDR3 protein: CASSQEFYRSGETQYF; CDR3 DNA: TGCGCCAGCAGCCAAGAATTCTACCGATCAGGGGAGACCCAGTACTTC
J gene: TRBJ2-4; V gene: TRBV6-6; D gene: TRBD2; clone size: NA; CDR3 protein: CASTPRAGGQSIQYF; CDR3 DNA: TGTGCCAGCACCCCTAGAGCGGGGGGGCAGTCCATTCAGTACTTC
J gene: TRBJ2-2; V gene: TRBV7-2; D gene: TRBD2; clone size: NA; CDR3 protein: CASSLESGGTGELFF; CDR3 DNA: TGTGCCAGCAGCTTAGAATCGGGGGGCACCGGGGAGCTGTTTTTT
J gene: TRBJ1-2; V gene: TRBV19; D gene: TRBD1; clone size: NA; CDR3 protein: CASSTSPGQGGVQAYGYTF; CDR3 DNA: TGTGCCAGTAGTACGTCTCCCGGACAGGGGGGAGTTCAAGCCTATGGCTACACCTTC
J gene: TRBJ2-7; V gene: TRBV18; D gene: NA; clone size: NA; CDR3 protein: CASSPPSPSHEQYF; CDR3 DNA: TGTGCCAGCTCACCCCCCAGTCCCTCCCACGAGCAGTACTTC
J gene: TRBJ2-3; V gene: TRBV11-2; D gene: TRBD2; clone size: few; CDR3 protein: CASSQGGGDTDTQYF; CDR3 DNA: TGTGCCAGCAGCCAGGGCGGGGGGGACACAGATACGCAGTATTTT
J gene: TRBJ2-7; V gene: TRBV6-5; D gene: NA; clone size: NA; CDR3 protein: CASPTGMFGEQYF; CDR3 DNA: TGTGCCAGTCCCACAGGGATGTTCGGCGAGCAGTACTTC
J gene: TRBJ2-5; V gene: TRBV10-3; D gene: NA; clone size: NA; CDR3 protein: CAISNPGETQYF; CDR3 DNA: TGTGCCATCAGTAACCCGGGGGAGACCCAGTACTTC
J gene: TRBJ1-1; V gene: TRBV27; D gene: TRBD1; clone size: NA; CDR3 protein: CASSFRDRGPEAFF; CDR3 DNA: TGTGCCAGCAGTTTCCGGGACAGGGGACCTGAAGCTTTCTTT
J gene: TRBJ1-1; V gene: TRBV10-1; D gene: NA; clone size: few; CDR3 protein: CASSGGAGPNTEAFF; CDR3 DNA: TGCGCCAGCAGTGGGGGCGCAGGGCCTAACACTGAAGCTTTCTTT
J gene: TRBJ2-7; V gene: TRBV11-2; D gene: TRBD1; clone size: few; CDR3 protein: CASSPPRQGLQYF; CDR3 DNA: TGTGCCAGCAGCCCCCCGAGACAGGGCCTGCAGTACTTC
J gene: TRBJ1-1; V gene: TRBV11-2; D gene: NA; clone size: NA; CDR3 protein: CASSLVPGGTEAFF; CDR3 DNA: TGTGCCAGCAGCTTAGTCCCGGGAGGGACTGAAGCTTTCTTT
J gene: TRBJ1-5; V gene: TRBV6-5; D gene: NA; clone size: NA; CDR3 protein: CASSPQSNQPQHF; CDR3 DNA: TGTGCCAGCAGTCCACAAAGCAATCAGCCCCAGCATTTT
J gene: TRBJ1-4; V gene: TRBV9; D gene: TRBD1; clone size: NA; CDR3 protein: CASSRDREGEKLFF; CDR3 DNA: TGTGCCAGCAGTCGGGACAGGGAAGGTGAAAAACTGTTTTTT
J gene: TRBJ1-2; V gene: TRBV29-1; D gene: NA; clone size: NA; CDR3 protein: CSVETLGGANYGYTF; CDR3 DNA: TGCAGCGTTGAAACATTAGGGGGGGCTAACTATGGCTACACCTTC
J gene: TRBJ1-2; V gene: TRBV4-1; D gene: TRBD1; clone size: NA; CDR3 protein: CASSQAGQVNYGYTF; CDR3 DNA: TGCGCCAGCAGCCAAGCGGGACAGGTCAACTATGGCTACACCTTC
J gene: TRBJ1-1; V gene: TRBV5-1; D gene: NA; clone size: NA; CDR3 protein: CASRDQGNTEAFF; CDR3 DNA: TGCGCCAGCAGGGATCAGGGGAACACTGAAGCTTTCTTT
J gene: TRBJ1-2; V gene: TRBV2; D gene: NA; clone size: NA; CDR3 protein: CASSAQGNGYGYTF; CDR3 DNA: TGTGCCAGCAGTGCCCAGGGAAATGGCTATGGCTACACCTTC
J gene: TRBJ1-4; V gene: TRBV12-5; D gene: NA; clone size: once; CDR3 protein: CASGFTAGVEKLFF; CDR3 DNA: TGTGCTAGTGGTTTTACGGCAGGGGTCGAAAAACTGTTTTTT
J gene: TRBJ1-2; V gene: TRBV4-1; D gene: NA; clone size: few; CDR3 protein: CASSPFSTGYFYGYTF; CDR3 DNA: TGCGCCAGCAGCCCCTTCTCCACGGGATACTTCTATGGCTACACCTTC
J gene: TRBJ2-7; V gene: TRBV4-2; D gene: TRBD1; clone size: NA; CDR3 protein: CASSQDSAVGRGLYEQYF; CDR3 DNA: TGTGCCAGCAGCCAAGACTCAGCAGTTGGCAGGGGGCTTTACGAGCAGTACTTC
J gene: TRBJ2-7; V gene: TRBV10-3; D gene: NA; clone size: NA; CDR3 protein: CATQHAGSYEQYF; CDR3 DNA: TGTGCCACCCAGCATGCAGGGTCCTACGAGCAGTACTTC
J gene: TRBJ1-1; V gene: TRBV6-5; D gene: NA; clone size: medium-sized; CDR3 protein: CASSYSGGTEAFF; CDR3 DNA: TGTGCCAGCAGTTACTCGGGGGGAACTGAAGCTTTCTTT